This T cell receptor beta chain emerged from a study of cytomegalovirus exposure and HLA in healthy donors. Points from the study as a whole: Reported findings show TCR beta sequences accurately forecast HLA-A and HLA-B alleles in most subjects. TCR sequences were mostly rare, though some public TCRs occurred in many donors. Most likely, a cluster of highly shared sequence variants arose as a sequencing artifact.

A multiplex PCR was run with 60 Vbeta primers and 13 Jbeta primers. In the study's own analysis: In a later analysis, of 80 million or so unique beta chains, about 12 million appeared in at least two donors. Profiling relied on immunoSEQ multiplex PCR, and the TCRdb table lists in-frame clones only, not all of them. Clonal size and the V and J genes are those of that table, whereas D and trimming came from the DNA. The sample has some 66,000 clones, 65% to 85% seen once. Trimming at V came to 8 bases and at J to 13 bases, leaving 6 bases not matched to a gene. This CDR3 is built from 10 residues. Germline assignment: CDR1 MGHDK and CDR2 SYGVNS. Concerning this clone: The antigen is unknown.

The chain uses TRBV25-1 and TRBJ1-1; 8 positions match TRBD1. The TCR originated in a woman in her twenties or thirties in good health and CMV-seronegative. The source material was PBMCs. The CDR3 DNA follows: TGTGCCAGCCGCGGACAGGGCGTTTTCTTT. Translation gives CASRGQGVFF. The whole variable domain, remainder taken from reference TRBV25-1 and TRBJ1-1, is EADIYQTPRYLVIGTGKKITLECSQTMGHDKMYWYQQDPGMELHLIHYSYGVNSTEKGDLSSESTVSRIRTEHFPLTLESARPSHTSQYLCASRGQGVFFGQGTRLTVV.